This entry lists 2 T cell receptor beta chains sequenced from one sample in a study of blood T cell repertoires in COVID-19. Assay: immunoSEQ multiplex PCR; the TCRdb copy retains only in-frame clones and omits some. The data hold 130,000 or so clones, with about nine tenths observed a single time. Sample: peripheral blood. These receptors all come from a woman aged 70-85 years with COVID-19, enrolled during active disease.

The V gene is TRBV28, the J gene TRBJ1-4; the D gene is possibly TRBD1 (6 bases). CDR1 MDHEN and CDR2 SYDVKM come from the germline V gene. CDR3 length equals 17 residues. V shed 8 bases and J shed 0 bases, with 19 bases lying between them. The CDR3 loop reads CASEGGGGLATNEKLFF. CDR3 DNA: TGTGCCAGCGAAGGCGGGGGCGGGCTGGCAACTAATGAAAAACTGTTTTTT.

A single count supports this clone. This chain links TRBV25-1 with TRBJ2-5; no firm D call. Germline-derived CDR1 and CDR2 are MGHDK and SYGVNS. V was pared by 4 bases and J by 4 bases, with 7 bases between. This CDR3 is built from 12 residues. CDR3 DNA sequence: TGTGCCAGCAGTGCCCCCCGAGAGACCCAGTACTTC. It translates to CASSAPRETQYF.